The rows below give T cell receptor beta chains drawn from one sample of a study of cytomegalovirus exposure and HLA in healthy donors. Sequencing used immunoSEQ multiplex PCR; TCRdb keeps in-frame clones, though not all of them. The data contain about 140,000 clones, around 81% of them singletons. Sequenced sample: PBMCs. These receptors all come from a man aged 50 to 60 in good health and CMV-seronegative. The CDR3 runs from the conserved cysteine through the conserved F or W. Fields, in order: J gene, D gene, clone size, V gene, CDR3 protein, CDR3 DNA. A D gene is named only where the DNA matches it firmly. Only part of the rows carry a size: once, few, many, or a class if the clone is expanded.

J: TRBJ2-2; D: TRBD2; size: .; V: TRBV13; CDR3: CASSFNSGRYAGELFF; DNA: TGTGCCAGCAGCTTTAATAGCGGGAGATATGCCGGGGAGCTGTTTTTT
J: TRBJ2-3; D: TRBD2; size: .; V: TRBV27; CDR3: CASSEGLGRDTQYF; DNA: TGTGCCAGCAGTGAGGGACTAGGGAGGGATACGCAGTATTTT
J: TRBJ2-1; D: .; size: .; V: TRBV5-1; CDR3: CASSVSYNEQFF; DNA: TGCGCCAGCAGCGTATCCTACAATGAGCAGTTCTTC
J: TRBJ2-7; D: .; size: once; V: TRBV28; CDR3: CASSQGNYEQYF; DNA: TGTGCCAGCAGCCAGGGGAACTACGAGCAGTACTTC
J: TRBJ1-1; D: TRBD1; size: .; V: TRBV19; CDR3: CASSISDRDTEAFF; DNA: TGTGCCAGTAGTATTTCGGACAGGGACACTGAAGCTTTCTTT
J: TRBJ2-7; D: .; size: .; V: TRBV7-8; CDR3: CASSSGVSAGSSYEQYF; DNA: TGTGCCAGCAGCTCGGGGGTGAGTGCGGGCAGCTCCTACGAGCAGTACTTC
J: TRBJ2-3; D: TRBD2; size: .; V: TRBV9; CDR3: CASSVFASGSSTDTQYF; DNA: TGTGCCAGCAGCGTATTTGCTAGCGGGTCTAGCACAGATACGCAGTATTTT
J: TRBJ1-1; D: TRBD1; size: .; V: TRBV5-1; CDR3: CASSLGGTGGNTEAFF; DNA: TGCGCCAGCAGCTTGGGAGGGACAGGGGGAAACACTGAAGCTTTCTTT
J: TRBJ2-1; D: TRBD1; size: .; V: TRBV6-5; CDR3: CASSDRGGEQFF; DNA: TGTGCCAGCAGTGACAGGGGGGGTGAGCAGTTCTTC
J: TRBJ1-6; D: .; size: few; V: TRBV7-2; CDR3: CASSLSEARENSPLHF; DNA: TGTGCCAGCAGCTTAAGCGAGGCGCGGGAGAATTCACCCCTCCACTTT
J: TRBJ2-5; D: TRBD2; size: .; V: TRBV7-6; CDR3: CASSLGGAGGQETQYF; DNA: TGTGCCAGCAGCTTAGGTGGTGCGGGGGGGCAAGAGACCCAGTACTTC
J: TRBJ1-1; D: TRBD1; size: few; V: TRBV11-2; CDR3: CASSLAGQGNTEAFF; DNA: TGTGCCAGCAGCTTAGCCGGACAGGGAAACACTGAAGCTTTCTTT
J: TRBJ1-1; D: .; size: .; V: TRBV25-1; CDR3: CASSELWSTEAFF; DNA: TGTGCCAGCAGTGAATTGTGGAGCACTGAAGCTTTCTTT
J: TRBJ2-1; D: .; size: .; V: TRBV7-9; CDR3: CASIRTANNEQFF; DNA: TGTGCCAGCATCCGGACAGCGAACAATGAGCAATTCTTC
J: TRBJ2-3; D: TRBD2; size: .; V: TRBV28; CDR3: CASSLWGTSGDLSTDTQYF; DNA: TGTGCCAGCAGTTTATGGGGGACTAGCGGGGACCTGAGCACAGATACGCAGTATTTT
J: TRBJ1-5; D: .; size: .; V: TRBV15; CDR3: CATSSRAGYSNQPQHF; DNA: TGTGCCACCAGCAGCAGGGCAGGTTATAGCAATCAGCCCCAGCATTTT
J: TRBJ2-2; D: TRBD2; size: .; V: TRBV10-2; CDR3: CASSVRGGLAYTGELFF; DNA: TGCGCCAGCAGTGTACGAGGGGGACTAGCTTATACCGGGGAGCTGTTTTTT
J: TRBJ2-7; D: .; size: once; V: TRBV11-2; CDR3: CASSFQGTAIGTYEQYF; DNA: TGTGCCAGCAGCTTCCAGGGGACCGCGATTGGGACCTACGAGCAGTACTTC
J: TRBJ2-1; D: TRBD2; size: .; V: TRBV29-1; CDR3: CSGGGSSYNEQFF; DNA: TGCAGTGGCGGGGGTAGCTCCTACAATGAGCAGTTCTTC
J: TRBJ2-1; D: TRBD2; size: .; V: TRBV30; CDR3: CAWSMGLAESNEQFF; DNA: TGTGCCTGGAGTATGGGACTAGCGGAGAGCAATGAGCAGTTCTTC
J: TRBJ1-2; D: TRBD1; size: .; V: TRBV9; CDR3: CASSERDRSADIGYTF; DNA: TGTGCCAGCAGCGAGAGGGACAGATCCGCCGATATCGGCTACACCTTC
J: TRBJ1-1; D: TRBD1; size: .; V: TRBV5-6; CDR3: CASTETGGTNTEAFF; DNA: TGTGCCAGCACCGAGACAGGGGGAACGAACACTGAAGCTTTCTTT
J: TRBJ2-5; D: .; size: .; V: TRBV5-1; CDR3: CASSSDSDQETQYF; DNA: TGCGCCAGCAGCTCGGACAGCGATCAAGAGACCCAGTACTTC
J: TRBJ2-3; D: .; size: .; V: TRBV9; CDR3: CASSSRLEPLGGTQYF; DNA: TGTGCCAGCAGCTCTAGACTAGAACCATTAGGAGGTACGCAGTATTTT
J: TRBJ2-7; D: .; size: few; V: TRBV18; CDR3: CASSPRGTQTYEQYF; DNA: TGTGCCAGCTCACCACGGGGGACTCAAACCTACGAGCAGTACTTC
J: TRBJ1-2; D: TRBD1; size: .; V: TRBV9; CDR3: CASSVLQGAAGYTF; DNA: TGTGCCAGCAGCGTCCTACAGGGGGCTGCTGGCTACACCTTC
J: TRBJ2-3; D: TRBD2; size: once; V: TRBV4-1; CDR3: CASSPTSGRGRDTQYF; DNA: TGCGCCAGCAGCCCTACTAGCGGGAGGGGGAGAGATACGCAGTATTTT
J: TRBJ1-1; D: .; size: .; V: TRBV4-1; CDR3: CASSQNTGKEAFF; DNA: TGCGCCAGCAGCCAAAATACAGGAAAGGAAGCTTTCTTT
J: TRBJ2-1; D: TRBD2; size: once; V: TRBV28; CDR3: CASSGRTSSYNEQFF; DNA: TGTGCCAGCAGCGGGCGGACTAGCTCCTACAATGAGCAGTTCTTC
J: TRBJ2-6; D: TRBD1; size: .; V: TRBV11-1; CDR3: CASSSRDRVPSGANVLTF; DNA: TGTGCCAGCAGCTCCCGGGACAGGGTACCTTCTGGGGCCAACGTCCTGACTTTC
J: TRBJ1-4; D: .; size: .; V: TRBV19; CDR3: CASRWGRGTEKLFF; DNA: TGTGCCAGTAGGTGGGGGAGGGGAACTGAAAAACTGTTTTTT
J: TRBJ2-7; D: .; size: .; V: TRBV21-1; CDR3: CASSKALLTGRFCFLWTGSRAQYF; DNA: TGTGCCAGCAGCAAAGCTTTGTTAACGGGGCGTTTCTGTTTCCTCTGGACAGGGAGTAGGGCCCAGTACTTC
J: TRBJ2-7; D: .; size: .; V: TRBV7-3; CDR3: CASSLYRDYEQYF; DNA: TGTGCCAGCAGCTTATACAGGGACTACGAGCAGTACTTC
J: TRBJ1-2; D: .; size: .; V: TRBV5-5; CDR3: CASSYSGLKNYGYTF; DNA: TGTGCCAGCAGCTACTCAGGCCTCAAAAACTATGGCTACACCTTC
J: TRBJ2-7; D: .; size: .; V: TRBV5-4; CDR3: CASSLRGYEQYF; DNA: TGTGCCAGCAGCTTGCGGGGCTACGAGCAGTACTTC
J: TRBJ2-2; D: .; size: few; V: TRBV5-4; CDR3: CASSLLGGGELFF; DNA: TGTGCCAGCAGCTTGTTAGGGGGCGGGGAGCTGTTTTTT
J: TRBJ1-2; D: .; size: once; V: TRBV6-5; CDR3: CASSNPSGTNYGYTF; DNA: TGTGCCAGCAGTAATCCCTCCGGGACAAACTATGGCTACACCTTC
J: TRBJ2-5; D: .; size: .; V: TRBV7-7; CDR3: CASSLRQAEGTQYF; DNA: TGTGCTAGCAGCTTACGGCAGGCAGAGGGGACCCAGTACTTC
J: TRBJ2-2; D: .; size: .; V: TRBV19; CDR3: CASSAPGQGRAGELFF; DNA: TGTGCCAGTAGTGCACCGGGACAAGGGCGGGCCGGGGAGCTGTTTTTT
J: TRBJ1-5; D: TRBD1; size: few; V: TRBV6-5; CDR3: CASRGGQGQPQHF; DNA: TGTGCCAGCAGAGGCGGACAGGGCCAGCCCCAGCATTTT
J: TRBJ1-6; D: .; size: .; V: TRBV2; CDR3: CASSDRTADSPLHF; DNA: TGTGCCAGCAGTGATAGGACTGCTGATTCACCCCTCCACTTT
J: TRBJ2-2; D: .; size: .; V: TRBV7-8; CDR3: CASSLVQPTLNTGELFF; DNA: TGTGCCAGCAGCTTAGTACAACCGACACTGAACACCGGGGAGCTGTTTTTT
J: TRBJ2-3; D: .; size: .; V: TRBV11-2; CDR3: CASSLDIKRSTDTQYF; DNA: TGTGCCAGCAGCTTAGATATTAAGCGGAGCACAGATACGCAGTATTTT
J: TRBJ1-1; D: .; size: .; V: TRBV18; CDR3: CASSHNRDNTEAFF; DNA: TGTGCCAGCTCCCACAACAGGGACAACACTGAAGCTTTCTTT
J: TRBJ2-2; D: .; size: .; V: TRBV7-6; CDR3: CASSLGEAGTGELFF; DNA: TGTGCCAGCAGCTTAGGGGAGGCGGGCACCGGGGAGCTGTTTTTT
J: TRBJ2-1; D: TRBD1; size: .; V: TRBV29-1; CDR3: CSVGQGNYNEQFF; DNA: TGCAGCGTGGGACAGGGAAATTACAATGAGCAGTTCTTC
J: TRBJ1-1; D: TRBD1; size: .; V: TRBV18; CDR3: CASSPPGQNMNTEAFF; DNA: TGTGCCAGCTCACCACCGGGACAGAATATGAACACTGAAGCTTTCTTT
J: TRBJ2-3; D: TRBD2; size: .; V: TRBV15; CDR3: CATSSREGVADTQYF; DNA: TGTGCCACCAGCTCGCGGGAGGGTGTAGCAGATACGCAGTATTTT
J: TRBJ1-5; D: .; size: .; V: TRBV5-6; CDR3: CASSSWKGGYNQPQHF; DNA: TGTGCCAGCAGCTCTTGGAAAGGGGGTTACAATCAGCCCCAGCATTTT
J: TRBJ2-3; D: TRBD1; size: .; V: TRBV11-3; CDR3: CASSLGTGRGDTQYF; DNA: TGTGCCAGCAGCTTAGGGACAGGGCGAGGCGATACGCAGTATTTT
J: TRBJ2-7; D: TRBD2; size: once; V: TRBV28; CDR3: CASSRIAGSSYEQYF; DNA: TGTGCCAGCAGCAGAATAGCGGGAAGCTCCTACGAGCAGTACTTC
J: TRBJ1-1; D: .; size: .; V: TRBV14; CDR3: CASSFQVNTEAFF; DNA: TGTGCCAGCAGTTTCCAGGTTAACACTGAAGCTTTCTTT
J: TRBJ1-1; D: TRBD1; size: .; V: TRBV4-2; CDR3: CASSHDATGGVTEAFF; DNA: TGTGCCAGCAGCCATGATGCGACAGGGGGCGTCACTGAAGCTTTCTTT
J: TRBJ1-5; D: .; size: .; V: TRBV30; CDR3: CAWSDRGGVGQQPQHF; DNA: TGTGCCTGGAGTGATAGGGGGGGAGTCGGGCAACAGCCCCAGCATTTT